In this sample, the clone carrying this T cell receptor beta chain turned up once. Patients from Seattle were sampled longitudinally, starting during active infection. The sample belongs to a study of blood T cell repertoires in COVID-19. Study at large: Nucleic acid was either cDNA or gDNA, and it came from T cells, B-cell-depleted T cells, or PBMCs.

Germline CDR1 MRHNA, CDR2 SNTAGT. V lost 4 bases to trimming and J lost 5 bases, with 11 bases between them. The CDR3 loop spans 13 amino acids. Clones were read by immunoSEQ multiplex PCR, and TCRdb kept only the in-frame ones, dropping some. The sample lists over 400,000 clones, about 89% occurring once. The source of this sequence is a woman aged 45-60 years with COVID-19, enrolled during active disease. The sample was peripheral blood. The J gene is TRBJ1-1, the V gene TRBV6-4, with D hard to call. In DNA form, the CDR3 reads TGTGCCAGCAGTGTGGAGGGAGGGACTGAAGCTTTCTTT. Protein: CASSVEGGTEAFF.